This T cell receptor (beta chain) was recovered during a study of Ad26.COV2.S vaccination and SARS-CoV-2 variants. The overall study: Participant was drawn from the COV1001 Ad26.COV2.S trial arm.

Regarding treatment: roughly 19 received Ad26.COV2.S at low or high dose, single or two shots; 5 received placebo; per-sample allocation not given. Sampling happened 63 days after the first vaccine or placebo injection. CDR3 length: 15 amino acids. The germline gives CDR1 LNHDA, CDR2 SQIVND (reference sequence). Between the trimmed V and J ends, which lost 1 base and 0 bases, there was a span of 6 bases. The method was immunoSEQ multiplex PCR; TCRdb's version includes in-frame clones alone and lacks a portion of them. This table has approximately 350,000 clones, over 75% appearing once. Notes on this clone: What it recognizes is unknown.

Study results and caveats: Spike-specific TCR breadth ran higher among vaccine recipients than placebo recipients. Measures of TCR breadth and depth may have fallen short of total T cell responses.

The chain is built from TRBV19 and TRBJ2-2; unclear D gene. This material consisted of peripheral blood, taken in a trial of Ad26.COV2.S vaccine versus placebo. The origin of this receptor is a person aged 18-65 years who received the Ad26.COV2.S COVID-19 vaccine or a placebo. The CDR3 spells CASSIVVTNTGELFF. As DNA, the CDR3 is TGTGCCAGTAGTATAGTTGTAACGAACACCGGGGAGCTGTTTTTT.